The present TCR beta chain was sequenced within a study of blood T cells in healthy people across ages. Primed by a sample-barcoded 5' primer and a J-beta primer mix, a second PCR proceeded for about 6 to 12 cycles. MiXCR, applied by TCRdb to the 5' RACE reads, yields one record per CDR3 protein. The data contain around 850,000 distinct CDR3 sequences, under 40% of them singletons. This clonotype was found once. Sequences were obtained from blood. This clonotype was sampled from a man in his late teens or twenties in good health.

Written as DNA, the CDR3 is TGTGCCAGCAGTTCCCGGGGCGTCAGTAATGAAAAACTGTTTTTT. Encoded protein: CASSSRGVSNEKLFF. V usage is TRBV27 and J usage is TRBJ1-4; TRBD1 might be the D (5 bases). Germline lookup yields CDR1 MNHEY and CDR2 SMNVEV (reference sequence). The CDR3 extends over 15 amino acids. Trimming removed 4 bases at V and 4 bases at J, with 13 bases between.